The source of this TCR beta chain is a study of Ad26.COV2.S vaccination and SARS-CoV-2 variants (dated by TCRdb to about 2021). About the investigation overall: Donors in the vaccine arm were drawn from COV1001, a phase I-IIa trial of Ad26.COV2.S in healthy adults that was multicentre, randomized, double-blind and placebo-controlled. Trial participants were randomized into five groups of five, in which low-dose or high-dose Ad26.COV2.S was given once or twice, or placebo was given on both occasions. The specificity and breadth of SARS-CoV-2-reactive T cell receptors after Ad26.COV2.S vaccination were assessed by TCRbeta repertoire sequencing. The TCR-sequenced set comprised around 32 samples: some 20 Ad26.COV2.S vaccine recipients, 5 placebo recipients and 8 SARS-CoV-2 convalescent individuals. Ad26.COV2.S was administered intramuscularly at 5 x 10^10 or 1 x 10^11 viral particles, either as a single shot or as two shots given 56 days apart. Blinding of investigators to trial group allocation was maintained during experiments and outcome assessment. What the study reported, not specific to this receptor: Vaccine and placebo recipients had comparable non-spike TCR breadth, which fits with the vaccine containing only spike. Higher spike-specific TCR breadth was observed in Ad26.COV2.S recipients than in placebo recipients (P = 0.0014). It was noted by the authors that total T cell responses may have been underestimated by the TCR breadth and depth analyses. After vaccination, spike-specific CD8+ and CD4+ T cell responses were reported to show substantial breadth. The study was not powered to compare responses between vaccine doses or regimens.

In regard to this clone: Its antigen is currently not known. No qualities accompany the bases; no much larger clone lies one base away.

The treatment or condition tag for this specimen amounts to: about 20 received Ad26.COV2.S at low or high dose, single or two shots; 5 received placebo; per-sample allocation not given. Repertoires of vaccine and placebo recipients were sequenced from samples collected on day 63 after the first injection. Between 29 July and 7 August 2020, Cohort 1b enrolled 20 to 30 adults aged 18-55 years at one site in Boston, USA. Ad26.COV2.S consisted of a replication-incompetent adenovirus type 26 vector by which a prefusion-stabilized SARS-CoV-2 spike protein from the original Wuhan strain was expressed. In the germline V gene, CDR1 corresponds to SGHNT and CDR2 to YENEEA. The germline ends are 8 bases apart after V is trimmed by 1 base and J by 7 bases. Inclusive of the bounding cysteine and phenylalanine, the CDR3 is 13 residues long. Of the read, only the CDR3 DNA is kept; its 39 bases are in frame from base 1.

The immunoSEQ Assay was used to sequence TCRbeta CDR3 regions. After extraction, genomic DNA underwent amplification by bias-controlled multiplex PCR, followed by high-throughput sequencing. Per the original workflow: Collapsing and filtering of sequences were performed to quantify the absolute abundance of each unique TCRbeta CDR3 region. T cell fraction was estimated by normalizing TCRbeta template counts to usable DNA, which was measured by amplifying reference genes present in all nucleated cells. Repertoire TCRs were annotated as SARS-CoV-2-specific when V gene, CDR3 amino acid sequence and J gene were exactly matched to a known reactive TCR set. MIRA supplied the reference SARS-CoV-2 TCR set, which was filtered for enrichment in COVID-19-positive ImmuneCODE repertoires so that public or cross-reactive TCRs were removed. Using the MIRA antigens, annotated TCRs were further analysed by specific ORF or by position within an ORF. Breadth was defined as the number of annotated unique rearrangements divided by the total number of unique productive rearrangements, and depth was defined as the summed frequency of the annotated unique rearrangements. TCR breadth was compared between groups using two-sided Wilcoxon rank-sum tests. TCRdb holds this immuneACCESS table with in-frame rearrangements only. Some clones are missing; in checked studies, unresolved V genes explain under half, and the rest has no known cause. The DNA gave D and trimming, while V, J and clone size come from that table. Here the sample has around 300,000 clones; around 89% occur a single time. The top ten clonotypes cover approximately 5% of the sample.

This receptor was identified in a person between 18 and 65 years old who received the Ad26.COV2.S COVID-19 vaccine or a placebo. This material consisted of peripheral blood, taken in a trial of Ad26.COV2.S vaccine versus placebo. Rearrangement joined TRBV11-3 to TRBJ2-1; confidence is insufficient to name the D gene. The CDR3 has the sequence CASSLGYINEQFF. The nucleotide sequence is given as TGTGCCAGCAGCTTAGGGTACATAAATGAGCAGTTCTTC.